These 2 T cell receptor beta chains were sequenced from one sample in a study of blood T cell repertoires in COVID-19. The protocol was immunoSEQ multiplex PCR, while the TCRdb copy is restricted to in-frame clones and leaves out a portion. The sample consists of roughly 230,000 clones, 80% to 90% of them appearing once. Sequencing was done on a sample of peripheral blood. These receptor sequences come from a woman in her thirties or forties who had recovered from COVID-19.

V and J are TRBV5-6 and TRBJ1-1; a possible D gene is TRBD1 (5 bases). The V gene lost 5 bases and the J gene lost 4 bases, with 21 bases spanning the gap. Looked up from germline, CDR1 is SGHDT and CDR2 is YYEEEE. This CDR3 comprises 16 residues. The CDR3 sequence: CASSLSPQDWVTEAFF. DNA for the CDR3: TGTGCCAGCAGTCTTTCTCCACAGGATTGGGTCACTGAAGCTTTCTTT.

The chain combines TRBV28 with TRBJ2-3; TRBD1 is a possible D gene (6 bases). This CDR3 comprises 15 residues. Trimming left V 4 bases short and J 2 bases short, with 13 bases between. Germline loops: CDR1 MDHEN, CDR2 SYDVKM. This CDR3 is CASSSEGDPTDTQYF. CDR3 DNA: TGTGCCAGCAGTTCAGAGGGGGACCCCACAGATACGCAGTATTTT. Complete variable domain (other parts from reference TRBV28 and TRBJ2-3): DVKVTQSSRYLVKRTGEKVFLECVQDMDHENMFWYRQDPGLGLRLIYFSYDVKMKEKGDIPEGYSVSREKKERFSLILESASTNQTSMYLCASSSEGDPTDTQYFGPGTRLTVL.